Here is one T cell receptor (beta chain) with its context. Its antigen is currently unknown. The junction had 6 bases not matched to a gene; V was cut back by 9 bases and J by 6 bases. There are 13 residues in the CDR3. CDR1 is ENHRY, CDR2 SYGVKD, per germline. The data stem from a study of OX40 agonist ivuxolimab in advanced cancers. Whole-study results and caveats: Some of the nonresponding patients also showed low levels of normalized T-cell clonal expansion. Compared with CD4+, CD8+ T cells on average had more expanded clones. The expanded peripheral T cells' antigen specificity was not determined.

Generated by immunoSEQ multiplex PCR, the TCRdb table keeps only in-frame clones and is missing some. Here the sample spans some 64,000 clones, about 90% being singletons. The material was CD4+ or CD8+ T cells sorted from blood, obtained in a trial of the OX40 agonist ivuxolimab. The gene calls are TRBV10-3 and TRBJ2-1; TRBD2 agrees at 9 bases. This clonotype was obtained from an adult with an advanced solid tumor such as melanoma, head and neck, liver or kidney cancer. CDR3 amino acids: CAIAGTSFNEQFF. The CDR3 bases are TGTGCCATTGCCGGGACTAGCTTCAATGAGCAGTTCTTC.